A selection of T cell receptor beta chains follows, all from one sample in a study of shared clonotypes between healthy human individuals. The method was immunoSEQ multiplex PCR; TCRdb's version includes in-frame clones alone and lacks a portion of them. This sample yields about 2.1 million clones, of which roughly 91% are seen a single time; approximately 1.7% belongs to the top ten. Sequenced sample: naive CD8+ T cells from PBMCs. Receptors originate from a man aged 18 to 29 in good health. Some clones in this sample may be carry-over from other donors' samples. Both conserved end residues are part of each CDR3. D genes are given only for firm matches. Size is stated for part of the rows, as once, few or many counts, or as a class when the clone is expanded.

d_call: TRBD2
v_call: TRBV7-2
clone_size: NA
j_call: TRBJ2-7
cdr3_nt: TGTGCCAGCAGCCCGTTCAGCGGGAGGGCCTACGAGCAGTACTTC
cdr3_aa: CASSPFSGRAYEQYF

d_call: TRBD2
v_call: TRBV7-9
clone_size: NA
j_call: TRBJ2-1
cdr3_nt: TGTGCCAGCAGCTTAGGAGCGGGAGGGCCTGGGTACAATGAGCAGTTCTTC
cdr3_aa: CASSLGAGGPGYNEQFF

d_call: TRBD1
v_call: TRBV19
clone_size: NA
j_call: TRBJ2-7
cdr3_nt: TGTGCCAGTAGTCCGGGACAGGTGACCTACGAGCAGTACTTC
cdr3_aa: CASSPGQVTYEQYF

d_call: TRBD2
v_call: TRBV19
clone_size: NA
j_call: TRBJ2-1
cdr3_nt: TGTGCCAGTAGTATCGGGACTAGCGGGTACAATGAGCAGTTCTTC
cdr3_aa: CASSIGTSGYNEQFF

d_call: NA
v_call: TRBV7-9
clone_size: NA
j_call: TRBJ2-1
cdr3_nt: TGTGCCAGCAGCTTAGGGTCGGCAGTATCCTACAATGAGCAGTTCTTC
cdr3_aa: CASSLGSAVSYNEQFF

d_call: TRBD1
v_call: TRBV5-6
clone_size: NA
j_call: TRBJ1-5
cdr3_nt: TGTGCCAGCAGCTTGGGGACAGGGGGCACTCAGCCCCAGCATTTT
cdr3_aa: CASSLGTGGTQPQHF

d_call: NA
v_call: TRBV7-9
clone_size: NA
j_call: TRBJ1-2
cdr3_nt: TGTGCCAGCAGCTTAGACCTTCGGGGGTATGGCTACACCTTC
cdr3_aa: CASSLDLRGYGYTF

d_call: NA
v_call: TRBV28
clone_size: few
j_call: TRBJ1-1
cdr3_nt: TGTGCCAGCAGTCCATGGGGTGTGAACACTGAAGCTTTCTTT
cdr3_aa: CASSPWGVNTEAFF

d_call: NA
v_call: TRBV28
clone_size: NA
j_call: TRBJ2-5
cdr3_nt: TGTGCCAGCGAAACATGGACGGTGCCGCAAGAGACCCAGTACTTC
cdr3_aa: CASETWTVPQETQYF

d_call: NA
v_call: TRBV7-9
clone_size: once
j_call: TRBJ1-6
cdr3_nt: TGTGCCAGCAGCTTTTATCCCCTCCACTTT
cdr3_aa: CASSFYPLHF

d_call: TRBD2
v_call: TRBV5-5
clone_size: once
j_call: TRBJ2-7
cdr3_nt: TGTGCCAGCAGGTCCGGGACTAGCGGGGCCTACGAGCAGTACTTC
cdr3_aa: CASRSGTSGAYEQYF

d_call: NA
v_call: TRBV21-1
clone_size: NA
j_call: TRBJ1-4
cdr3_nt: TGTGCCAGCAGTCGGACAGGGGGCCACAATGAAAAACTGTTTTTT
cdr3_aa: CASSRTGGHNEKLFF

d_call: NA
v_call: TRBV12-2
clone_size: NA
j_call: TRBJ2-7
cdr3_nt: TGTGCAAGTCGCTTAGTGCCGCCCGAAACCCCCAGAGAGCAGTACTTC
cdr3_aa: CASRLVPPETPREQYF

d_call: TRBD2
v_call: TRBV9
clone_size: NA
j_call: TRBJ2-1
cdr3_nt: TGTGCCAGCAGCGTCCGAAGCGGGAGTTCATACAATGAGCAGTTCTTC
cdr3_aa: CASSVRSGSSYNEQFF

d_call: NA
v_call: TRBV6-1
clone_size: NA
j_call: TRBJ1-4
cdr3_nt: TGTGCCAGCAGTGAAGCGTTGTGGGCAGCGACTAATGAAAAACTGTTTTTT
cdr3_aa: CASSEALWAATNEKLFF

d_call: NA
v_call: TRBV7-2
clone_size: once
j_call: TRBJ1-1
cdr3_nt: TGTGCCAGCAGCCCCCGGACAGTTGAAGCTTTCTTT
cdr3_aa: CASSPRTVEAFF

d_call: NA
v_call: TRBV25-1
clone_size: few
j_call: TRBJ1-6
cdr3_nt: TGTGCCAGCAGTGAATACGGCCCCGGGAATTCACCCCTCCACTTT
cdr3_aa: CASSEYGPGNSPLHF

d_call: TRBD2
v_call: TRBV7-8
clone_size: once
j_call: TRBJ2-7
cdr3_nt: TGTGCCAGCAGCAAGCGGGATTCAACCTACGAGCAGTACTTC
cdr3_aa: CASSKRDSTYEQYF

d_call: NA
v_call: TRBV27
clone_size: NA
j_call: TRBJ2-5
cdr3_nt: TGTGCCACCGGACTGCGGGAGACCCAGTACTTC
cdr3_aa: CATGLRETQYF

d_call: NA
v_call: TRBV9
clone_size: NA
j_call: TRBJ1-2
cdr3_nt: TGTGCCAGCAGCTCAAGCACCGGGAGTTCTGGCTATGGCTACACCTTC
cdr3_aa: CASSSSTGSSGYGYTF

d_call: NA
v_call: TRBV27
clone_size: NA
j_call: TRBJ2-7
cdr3_nt: TGTGCCAGCGGACAGACAGTGCCAACGGGGGAGCAGTACTTC
cdr3_aa: CASGQTVPTGEQYF

d_call: NA
v_call: TRBV28
clone_size: NA
j_call: TRBJ2-7
cdr3_nt: TGTGCCAGCAGTTTACAGGACGAGCAGTACTTC
cdr3_aa: CASSLQDEQYF

d_call: NA
v_call: TRBV2
clone_size: NA
j_call: TRBJ2-1
cdr3_nt: TGTGCCAGCAGTGTTAATAGCGGATCCTACAATGAGCAGTTCTTC
cdr3_aa: CASSVNSGSYNEQFF

d_call: NA
v_call: TRBV4-3
clone_size: NA
j_call: TRBJ1-3
cdr3_nt: TGCGCCAGCAGCCAAGCCATTCCCATCTCTGGAAACACCATATATTTT
cdr3_aa: CASSQAIPISGNTIYF

d_call: NA
v_call: TRBV11-3
clone_size: NA
j_call: TRBJ2-4
cdr3_nt: TGTGCCAGCAGCTTCGTCCCCCGGGAATACAAACTGCCTGTGGACATTCAGTACTTC
cdr3_aa: CASSFVPREYKLPVDIQYF

d_call: TRBD2
v_call: TRBV28
clone_size: NA
j_call: TRBJ2-5
cdr3_nt: TGTGCCAGCAGTACCCGCTGGGGGGGAGAGACCCAGTACTTC
cdr3_aa: CASSTRWGGETQYF

d_call: TRBD1
v_call: TRBV2
clone_size: NA
j_call: TRBJ2-7
cdr3_nt: TGTGCCAGCAGCGAGGGGACAGGTACGACCTACGAGCAGTACTTC
cdr3_aa: CASSEGTGTTYEQYF

d_call: NA
v_call: TRBV15
clone_size: NA
j_call: TRBJ2-7
cdr3_nt: TGTGCCACCGGGGCTGGGGGTCGGTATTGGTTC
cdr3_aa: CATGAGGRYWF

d_call: NA
v_call: TRBV11-3
clone_size: NA
j_call: TRBJ2-2
cdr3_nt: TGTGCCAGCAGCTCCCCCGGGACCGGGGAGCTGTTTTTT
cdr3_aa: CASSSPGTGELFF

d_call: NA
v_call: TRBV6-1
clone_size: once
j_call: TRBJ2-7
cdr3_nt: TGTGCCAGCAGTGCCGCGTGGGTGTCCTACGAGCAGTACTTC
cdr3_aa: CASSAAWVSYEQYF

d_call: NA
v_call: TRBV28
clone_size: once
j_call: TRBJ2-7
cdr3_nt: TGTGCCAGCAGTTTTCAACGAACAGGGCCGGGGTACTTC
cdr3_aa: CASSFQRTGPGYF

d_call: NA
v_call: TRBV13
clone_size: NA
j_call: TRBJ1-1
cdr3_nt: TGTGCCAGCAGTTACCCCACCAACACTGAAGCTTTCTTT
cdr3_aa: CASSYPTNTEAFF

d_call: TRBD1
v_call: TRBV4-1
clone_size: NA
j_call: TRBJ1-1
cdr3_nt: TGCGCCAGCAGCCAAGGGCAGGGGGCTGTGGCTGAAGCTTTCTTT
cdr3_aa: CASSQGQGAVAEAFF

d_call: NA
v_call: TRBV5-1
clone_size: NA
j_call: TRBJ2-7
cdr3_nt: TGCGCCAGCAGCTTGTCCGGGACACTCTCCTACGAGCAGTACTTC
cdr3_aa: CASSLSGTLSYEQYF

d_call: NA
v_call: TRBV19
clone_size: NA
j_call: TRBJ2-1
cdr3_nt: TGTGCCAGTAGTATAGAGGACAGCCGATTTGATACTCTCAATGAGCAGTTCTTC
cdr3_aa: CASSIEDSRFDTLNEQFF

d_call: TRBD2
v_call: TRBV9
clone_size: NA
j_call: TRBJ2-2
cdr3_nt: TGTGCCAGCAGCGGGTCGACTAGCGGGAGATACACCGGGGAGCTGTTTTTT
cdr3_aa: CASSGSTSGRYTGELFF

d_call: NA
v_call: TRBV7-9
clone_size: NA
j_call: TRBJ2-5
cdr3_nt: TGTGCCAGCAGCGGCCGGGCCCTGGCTGGCGGTACTCTTGTCCGGTACTTC
cdr3_aa: CASSGRALAGGTLVRYF

d_call: NA
v_call: TRBV19
clone_size: NA
j_call: TRBJ2-7
cdr3_nt: TGTGCCAGTAGTGGGCTTCCGTACACCCTCGAGCAGTACTTC
cdr3_aa: CASSGLPYTLEQYF

d_call: TRBD2
v_call: TRBV7-9
clone_size: NA
j_call: TRBJ2-7
cdr3_nt: TGTGCCAGCAGCATGCTTATAAGGACTAGCGGGAGGGCCGGGGTGCAGTACTTC
cdr3_aa: CASSMLIRTSGRAGVQYF

d_call: NA
v_call: TRBV5-1
clone_size: NA
j_call: TRBJ2-7
cdr3_nt: TGCGCCAGCAGCGGAGGACTTACAACCGAGCAGTACTTC
cdr3_aa: CASSGGLTTEQYF

d_call: NA
v_call: TRBV27
clone_size: NA
j_call: TRBJ1-1
cdr3_nt: TGTGCCAGCCACAAGGGTGGGGGTACGAACACTGAAGCTTTCTTT
cdr3_aa: CASHKGGGTNTEAFF

d_call: NA
v_call: TRBV6-1
clone_size: NA
j_call: TRBJ1-2
cdr3_nt: TGTGCCAGCAGTGAACTGGGGGGGCAGGTCTATGGCTACACCTTC
cdr3_aa: CASSELGGQVYGYTF

d_call: NA
v_call: TRBV5-1
clone_size: NA
j_call: TRBJ1-1
cdr3_nt: TGCGCCAGCAGCTTGGCACAGGCTATGAACACTGAAGCTTTCTTT
cdr3_aa: CASSLAQAMNTEAFF

d_call: NA
v_call: TRBV19
clone_size: NA
j_call: TRBJ1-3
cdr3_nt: TGTGCCAGTAGTATAGTCGGCGGGAGCTCTGGAAACACCATATATTTT
cdr3_aa: CASSIVGGSSGNTIYF

d_call: TRBD1
v_call: TRBV5-1
clone_size: NA
j_call: TRBJ2-1
cdr3_nt: TGCGCCAGCACCGAGACAGGGGCTGTGATCAATGAGCAGTTCTTC
cdr3_aa: CASTETGAVINEQFF

d_call: TRBD2
v_call: TRBV10-1
clone_size: NA
j_call: TRBJ2-7
cdr3_nt: TGCGCCACCAAAACCGGGACTAGCGGCTACGAGCAGTACTTC
cdr3_aa: CATKTGTSGYEQYF

d_call: NA
v_call: TRBV7-8
clone_size: NA
j_call: TRBJ2-7
cdr3_nt: TGTGCCAGCAGCTTAGCGCCTGGTCTCCGCTACGAGCAGTACTTC
cdr3_aa: CASSLAPGLRYEQYF

d_call: NA
v_call: TRBV11-2
clone_size: NA
j_call: TRBJ1-2
cdr3_nt: TGTGCCAGCAGCATTGACGGGAGGGTCTGGTCGCGTGGCTACACCTTC
cdr3_aa: CASSIDGRVWSRGYTF

d_call: TRBD1
v_call: TRBV28
clone_size: once
j_call: TRBJ2-7
cdr3_nt: TGTGCCAGCAGCCGAATAGGACAGGGGCCCCGCGAGCAGTACTTC
cdr3_aa: CASSRIGQGPREQYF